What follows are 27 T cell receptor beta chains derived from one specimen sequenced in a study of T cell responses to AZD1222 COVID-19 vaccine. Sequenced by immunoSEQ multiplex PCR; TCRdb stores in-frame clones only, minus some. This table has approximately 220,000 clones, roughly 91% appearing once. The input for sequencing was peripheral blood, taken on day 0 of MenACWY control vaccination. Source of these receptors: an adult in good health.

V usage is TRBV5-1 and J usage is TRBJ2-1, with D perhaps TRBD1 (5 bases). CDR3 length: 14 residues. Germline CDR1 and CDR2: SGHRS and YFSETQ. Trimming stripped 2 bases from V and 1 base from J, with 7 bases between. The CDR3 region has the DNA TGCGCCAGCAGCTTACAGGAGTCCTACAATGAGCAGTTCTTC. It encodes CASSLQESYNEQFF.

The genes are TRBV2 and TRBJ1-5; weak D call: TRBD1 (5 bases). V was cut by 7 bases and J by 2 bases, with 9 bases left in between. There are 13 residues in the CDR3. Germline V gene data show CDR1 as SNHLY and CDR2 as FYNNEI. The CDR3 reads CASMGDGNQPQHF. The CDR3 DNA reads TGTGCCAGCATGGGGGATGGCAATCAGCCCCAGCATTTT.

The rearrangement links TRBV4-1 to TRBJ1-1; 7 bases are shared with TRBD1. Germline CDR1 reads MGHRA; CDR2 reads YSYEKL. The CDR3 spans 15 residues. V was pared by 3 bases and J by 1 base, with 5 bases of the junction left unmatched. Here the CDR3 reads CASSQPGTANTEAFF. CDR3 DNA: TGCGCCAGCAGCCAGCCCGGGACAGCGAACACTGAAGCTTTCTTT.

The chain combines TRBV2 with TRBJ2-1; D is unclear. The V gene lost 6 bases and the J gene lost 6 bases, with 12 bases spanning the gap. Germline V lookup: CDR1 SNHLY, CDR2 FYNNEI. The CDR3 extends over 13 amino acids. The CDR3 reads CASRDGIGNEQFF. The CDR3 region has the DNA TGTGCCAGCAGGGACGGTATAGGCAATGAGCAGTTCTTC.

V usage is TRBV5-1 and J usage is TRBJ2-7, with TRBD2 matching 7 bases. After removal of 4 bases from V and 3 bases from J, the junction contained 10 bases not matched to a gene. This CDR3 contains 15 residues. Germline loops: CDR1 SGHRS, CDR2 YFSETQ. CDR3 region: CASSLEAGVNYEQYF. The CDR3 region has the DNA TGCGCCAGCAGCCTAGAGGCGGGGGTGAACTACGAGCAGTACTTC.

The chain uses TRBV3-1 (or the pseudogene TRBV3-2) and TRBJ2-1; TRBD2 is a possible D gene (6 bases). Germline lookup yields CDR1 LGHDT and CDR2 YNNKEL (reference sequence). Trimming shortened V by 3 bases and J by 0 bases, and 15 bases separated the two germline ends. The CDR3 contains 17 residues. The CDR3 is CASSQPRSGSSYNEQFF. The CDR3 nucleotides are TGTGCCAGCAGCCAGCCGAGATCCGGGAGCTCCTACAATGAGCAGTTCTTC.

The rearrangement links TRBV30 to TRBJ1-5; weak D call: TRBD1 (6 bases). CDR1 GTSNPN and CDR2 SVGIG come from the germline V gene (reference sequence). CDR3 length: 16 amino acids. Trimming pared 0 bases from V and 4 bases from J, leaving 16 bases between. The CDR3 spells CAWSVAVRGGNQPQHF. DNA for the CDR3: TGTGCCTGGAGTGTCGCTGTTCGAGGGGGTAATCAGCCCCAGCATTTT.

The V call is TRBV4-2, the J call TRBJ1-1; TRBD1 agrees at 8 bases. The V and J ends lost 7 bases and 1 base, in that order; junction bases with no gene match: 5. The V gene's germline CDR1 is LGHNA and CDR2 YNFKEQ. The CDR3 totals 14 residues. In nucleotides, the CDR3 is TGTGCCAGCAATAACGACAGGGGGAACACTGAAGCTTTCTTT. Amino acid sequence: CASNNDRGNTEAFF.

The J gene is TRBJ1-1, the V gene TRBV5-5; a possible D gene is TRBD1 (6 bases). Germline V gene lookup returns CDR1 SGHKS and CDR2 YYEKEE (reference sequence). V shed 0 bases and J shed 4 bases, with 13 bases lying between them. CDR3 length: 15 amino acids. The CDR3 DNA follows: TGTGCCAGCAGCTTGGTATCACAGGGCCCCACTGAAGCTTTCTTT. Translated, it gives CASSLVSQGPTEAFF.

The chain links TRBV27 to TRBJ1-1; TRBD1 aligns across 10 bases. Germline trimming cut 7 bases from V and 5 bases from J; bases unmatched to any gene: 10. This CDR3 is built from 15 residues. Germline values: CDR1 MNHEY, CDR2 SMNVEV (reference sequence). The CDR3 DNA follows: TGTGCCAGCACCATAACCGGGACAGGGGTGACTGAAGCTTTCTTT. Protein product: CASTITGTGVTEAFF.

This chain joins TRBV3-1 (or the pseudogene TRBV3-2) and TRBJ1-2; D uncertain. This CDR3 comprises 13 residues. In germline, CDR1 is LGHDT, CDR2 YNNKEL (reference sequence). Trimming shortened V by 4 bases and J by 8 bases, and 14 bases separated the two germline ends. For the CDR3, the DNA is TGTGCCAGCAGCCCCCTGAGGGTGGTAGGCTACACCTTC. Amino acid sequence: CASSPLRVVGYTF.

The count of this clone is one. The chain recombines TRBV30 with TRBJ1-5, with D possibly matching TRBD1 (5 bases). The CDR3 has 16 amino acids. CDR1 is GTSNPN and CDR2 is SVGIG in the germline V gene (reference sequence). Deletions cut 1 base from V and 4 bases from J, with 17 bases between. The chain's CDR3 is CAWSATAGRRNQPQHF. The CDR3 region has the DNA TGTGCCTGGAGTGCTACTGCAGGGAGACGAAATCAGCCCCAGCATTTT.

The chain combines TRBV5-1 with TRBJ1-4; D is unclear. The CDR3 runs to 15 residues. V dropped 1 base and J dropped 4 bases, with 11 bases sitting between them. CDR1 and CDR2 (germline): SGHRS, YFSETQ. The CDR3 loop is CASSLRSSFNEKLFF. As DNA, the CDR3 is TGCGCCAGCAGCTTGCGGTCCTCCTTTAATGAAAAACTGTTTTTT.

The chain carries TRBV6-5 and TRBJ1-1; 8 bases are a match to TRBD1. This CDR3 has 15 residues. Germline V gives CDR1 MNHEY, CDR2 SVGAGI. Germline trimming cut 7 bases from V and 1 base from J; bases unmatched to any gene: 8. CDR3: CASTKDRGGNTEAFF. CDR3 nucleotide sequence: TGTGCCAGCACCAAAGACAGGGGAGGGAACACTGAAGCTTTCTTT.

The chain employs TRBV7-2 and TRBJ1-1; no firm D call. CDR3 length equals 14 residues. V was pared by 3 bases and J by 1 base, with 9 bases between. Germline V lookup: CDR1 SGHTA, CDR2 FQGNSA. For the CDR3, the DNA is TGTGCCAGCAGCTTGAGGCTTAGGAACACTGAAGCTTTCTTT. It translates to CASSLRLRNTEAFF.

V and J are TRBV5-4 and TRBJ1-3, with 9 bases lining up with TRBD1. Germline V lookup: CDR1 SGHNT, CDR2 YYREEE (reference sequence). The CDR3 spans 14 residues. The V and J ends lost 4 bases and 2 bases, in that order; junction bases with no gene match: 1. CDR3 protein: CASSRDRAGNTIYF. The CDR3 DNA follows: TGTGCCAGCAGCCGGGACAGGGCTGGAAACACCATATATTTT.

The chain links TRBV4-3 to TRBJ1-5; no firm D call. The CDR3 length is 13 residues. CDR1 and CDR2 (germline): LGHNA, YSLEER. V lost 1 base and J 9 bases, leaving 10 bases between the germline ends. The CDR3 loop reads CASSQGIIGPQHF. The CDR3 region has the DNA TGCGCCAGCAGCCAAGGGATAATCGGGCCCCAGCATTTT.

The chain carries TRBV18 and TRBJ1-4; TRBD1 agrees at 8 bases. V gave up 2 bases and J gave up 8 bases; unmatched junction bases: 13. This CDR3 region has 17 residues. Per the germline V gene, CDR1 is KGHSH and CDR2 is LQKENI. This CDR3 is CASSPSSSGTGGEKLFF. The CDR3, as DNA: TGTGCCAGCTCACCATCATCCTCCGGGACAGGAGGGGAAAAACTGTTTTTT.

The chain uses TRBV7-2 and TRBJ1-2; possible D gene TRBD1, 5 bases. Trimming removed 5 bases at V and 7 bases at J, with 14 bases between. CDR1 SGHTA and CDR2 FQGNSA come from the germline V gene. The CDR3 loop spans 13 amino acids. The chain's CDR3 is CASSAQSRVGYTF. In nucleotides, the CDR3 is TGTGCCAGCAGCGCCCAAAGCAGGGTTGGCTACACCTTC.

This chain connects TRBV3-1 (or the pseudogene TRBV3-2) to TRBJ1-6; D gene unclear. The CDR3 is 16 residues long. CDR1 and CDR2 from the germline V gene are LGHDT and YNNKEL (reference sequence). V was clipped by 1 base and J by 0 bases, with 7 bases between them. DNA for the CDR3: TGTGCCAGCAGCCAAGCCGTGAGCTCCTATAATTCACCCCTCCACTTT. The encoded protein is CASSQAVSSYNSPLHF.

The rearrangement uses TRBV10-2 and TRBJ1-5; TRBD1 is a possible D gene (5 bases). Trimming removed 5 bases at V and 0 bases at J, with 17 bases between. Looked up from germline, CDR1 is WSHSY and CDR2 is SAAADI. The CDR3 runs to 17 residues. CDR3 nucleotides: TGCGCCAGCAGTCCCCTCTCATCCAGGGATAGCAATCAGCCCCAGCATTTT. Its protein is CASSPLSSRDSNQPQHF.

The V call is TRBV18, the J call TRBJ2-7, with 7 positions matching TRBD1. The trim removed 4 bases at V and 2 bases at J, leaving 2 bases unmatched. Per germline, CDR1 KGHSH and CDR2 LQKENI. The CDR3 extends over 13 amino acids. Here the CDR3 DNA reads TGTGCCAGCTCACAGGGGACAGCCTACGAGCAGTACTTC. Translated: CASSQGTAYEQYF.

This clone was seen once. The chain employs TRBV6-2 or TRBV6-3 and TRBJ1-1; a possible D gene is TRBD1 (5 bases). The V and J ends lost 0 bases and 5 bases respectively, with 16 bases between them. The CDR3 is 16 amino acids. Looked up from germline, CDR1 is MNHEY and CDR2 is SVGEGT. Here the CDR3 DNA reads TGTGCCAGCAGTTACTCGATAGGGGCAGGGAGGACTGAAGCTTTCTTT. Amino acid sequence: CASSYSIGAGRTEAFF.

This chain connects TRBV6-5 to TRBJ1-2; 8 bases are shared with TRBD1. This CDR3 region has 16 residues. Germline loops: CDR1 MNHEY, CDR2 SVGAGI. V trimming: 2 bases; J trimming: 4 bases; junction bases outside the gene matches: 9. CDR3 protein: CASSYTSGTGIYGYTF. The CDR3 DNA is TGTGCCAGCAGTTACACGTCCGGGACAGGAATCTATGGCTACACCTTC.

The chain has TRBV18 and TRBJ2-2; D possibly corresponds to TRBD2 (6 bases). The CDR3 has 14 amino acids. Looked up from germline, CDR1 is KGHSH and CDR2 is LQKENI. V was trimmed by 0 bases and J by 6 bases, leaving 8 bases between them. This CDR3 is CASSPPRRAGELFF. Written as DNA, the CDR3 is TGTGCCAGCTCACCACCTAGGAGGGCCGGGGAGCTGTTTTTT.

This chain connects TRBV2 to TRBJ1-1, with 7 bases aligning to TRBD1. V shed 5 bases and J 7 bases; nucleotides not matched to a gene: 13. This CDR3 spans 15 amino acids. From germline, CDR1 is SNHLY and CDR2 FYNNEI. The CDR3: CASSPSDGTVGEAFF. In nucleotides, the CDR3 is TGTGCCAGCAGTCCCTCAGACGGGACAGTTGGTGAAGCTTTCTTT.

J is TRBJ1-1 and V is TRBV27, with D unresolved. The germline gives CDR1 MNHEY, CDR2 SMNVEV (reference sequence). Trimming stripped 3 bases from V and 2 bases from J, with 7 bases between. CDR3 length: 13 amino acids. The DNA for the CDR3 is TGTGCCAGCAGTTTCGCACATAACACTGAAGCTTTCTTT. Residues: CASSFAHNTEAFF.